Shown below are 4 T cell receptor beta chains from a single sample sequenced in a study of blood T cell repertoires in COVID-19. Produced via immunoSEQ multiplex PCR; TCRdb's table is partial and in-frame only. The sample consists of fewer than 300,000 clones, 88% of them appearing once. The sequenced material came from peripheral blood. The receptor source for this set is a man aged 18 to 29 with active or convalescent COVID-19.

J is TRBJ2-3 and V is TRBV3-1 (or the pseudogene TRBV3-2), with D possibly matching TRBD2 (6 bases). Germline V gives CDR1 LGHDT, CDR2 YNNKEL (reference sequence). Trimming removed 4 bases at V and 4 bases at J, with 15 bases between. The CDR3 is 15 residues long. Here the CDR3 DNA reads TGTGCCAGCAGCCGTCGGGGGTCCTTGGCAGATACGCAGTATTTT. It codes for CASSRRGSLADTQYF.

The table lists this clone with a count of one. The chain is built from TRBV12-5 and TRBJ2-6; 7 bases are a match to TRBD1. Trimming took 3 bases from V and 2 from J; bases not matched to a gene: 7. Germline CDR1 is LGHNT and CDR2 is FRNRAP. The CDR3 runs to 17 residues. This CDR3 is CASGLLIQGAGANVLTF. CDR3 DNA sequence: TGTGCTAGTGGTTTACTAATCCAGGGGGCTGGGGCCAACGTCCTGACTTTC.

The rearrangement links TRBV5-4 to TRBJ2-1; 7 positions match TRBD1. Germline V gives CDR1 SGHNT, CDR2 YYREEE (reference sequence). This CDR3 contains 15 residues. V lost 1 base and J lost 7; bases outside the gene matches: 8. CDR3 sequence reads: CASSLYRGNVNEQFF. The DNA for the CDR3 is TGTGCCAGCAGCTTGTACAGGGGTAACGTAAATGAGCAGTTCTTC.

The V and J genes are TRBV18 and TRBJ1-5; possibly TRBD1 for D (5 bases). There are 13 residues in the CDR3. V lost 5 bases to trimming and J lost 5 bases, with 10 bases between them. Germline V gene data show CDR1 as KGHSH and CDR2 as LQKENI. The CDR3, as DNA: TGTGCCAGCTCAATGAAGGGGCATCAGCCCCAGCATTTT. It yields the protein CASSMKGHQPQHF.